This T cell receptor beta chain came from a study of spatial heterogeneity in lung cancer. For the study at large: As counted in raw reads, each unique TCR and UMI combination appeared more than ten times on average.

This clonotype was counted many times. Its specificity is not known. Stated time point: sample taken at primary tumor resection. Germline V gene lookup returns CDR1 MNHNS and CDR2 SASEGT. The V gene lost 6 bases and the J gene lost 4 bases, with 18 bases spanning the gap. The length of the CDR3 is 15 residues. Study outcomes and limitations: Ubiquitous expanded tumor TCRs appeared in blood more at resection than follow-up.

TCR cDNA molecules were tagged individually, and each one carried a unique molecular identifier. One entry per CDR3 protein, called by TCRdb with MiXCR from the 5' RACE reads. The table includes roughly 40,000 distinct CDR3 sequences, under 7.5% detected once. This specimen was PBMCs, taken at surgery. The V and J genes are TRBV6-1 and TRBJ1-1; D might be TRBD1 (5 bases). The clonotype originates from a female donor with early-stage non-small cell lung cancer. The CDR3 region has the DNA TGTGCCAGCAGGAGGAATCAGGGAGGAATCACTGAAGCTTTCTTT. Its translation is CASRRNQGGITEAFF.